A single sample is the source of the 14 T cell receptor beta chains below, sequenced in a study of blood T cell repertoires in COVID-19. Assay: immunoSEQ multiplex PCR; the TCRdb copy retains only in-frame clones and omits some. Of about 280,000 clones listed, 75% to 85% were seen once; the top ten hold approximately 5.1%. The sample consisted of peripheral blood. The source of these receptors is a man aged 45 to 65 with active or convalescent COVID-19.

The genes are TRBV5-4 and TRBJ1-6; possibly TRBD1 for D (6 bases). This CDR3 contains 14 residues. Trimming took 4 bases from V and 6 from J, leaving 11 bases between them. Germline-derived CDR1 and CDR2 are SGHNT and YYREEE (reference sequence). CDR3 amino acids: CASSATGLNSPLHF. In nucleotides, the CDR3 is TGTGCCAGCAGCGCGACAGGCCTTAATTCACCCCTCCACTTT.

The gene calls are TRBV5-3 and TRBJ2-1, with 14 bases fitting TRBD2. TRBV5-3 is known as an ORF, though its function is uncertain. The CDR3 totals 17 residues. Trimming took 4 bases from V and 8 from J; bases not matched to a gene: 11. CDR3 in amino acids: CARSPQGLAGVSYEQFF. CDR3 bases: TGTGCCAGAAGCCCCCAGGGACTAGCGGGAGTAAGCTATGAGCAGTTCTTC.

The chain couples TRBV19 to TRBJ2-2; D remains ambiguous. This CDR3 is 14 amino acids long. The germline V and J ends were trimmed by 5 bases and 2 bases, with 9 bases remaining between them. From germline, CDR1 is LNHDA and CDR2 SQIVND (reference sequence). CDR3 DNA: TGTGCCAGTAGTCTCTTCCTTAACACCGGGGAGCTGTTTTTT. Its translation: CASSLFLNTGELFF.

This rearrangement joins TRBV4-1 to TRBJ2-5; 10 positions match TRBD1. This CDR3 is built from 15 residues. The junction had 8 bases not matched to a gene; V was cut back by 4 bases and J by 6 bases. Germline CDR1 is MGHRA and CDR2 is YSYEKL. CDR3: CASSRTGGGPKTQYF. Written as DNA, the CDR3 is TGCGCCAGCAGCCGGACAGGGGGAGGGCCGAAGACCCAGTACTTC.

This chain connects TRBV7-9 to TRBJ1-6; possibly TRBD1 for D (5 bases). V was cut by 1 base and J by 5 bases, with 9 bases left in between. CDR3 length: 15 residues. Germline CDR1 reads SEHNR; CDR2 reads FQNEAQ (reference sequence). This CDR3 is CASSLGRAHNSPLHF. CDR3 nucleotide sequence: TGTGCCAGCAGCTTAGGCAGGGCCCATAATTCACCCCTCCACTTT.

The chain carries TRBV7-9 and TRBJ2-3; D remains ambiguous. The CDR3 spans 11 residues. The V end lost 5 bases, the J end lost 3 bases, and 3 bases lay between the germline ends. CDR1 is SEHNR, CDR2 FQNEAQ, per germline (reference sequence). The CDR3 bases are TGTGCCAGCAGCCCGACAGATACGCAGTATTTT. It encodes CASSPTDTQYF.

The gene calls are TRBV4-1 and TRBJ1-2, with D perhaps TRBD1 (5 bases). The germline V gene has CDR1 MGHRA and CDR2 YSYEKL. This CDR3 comprises 15 residues. V was clipped by 1 base and J by 3 bases, with 12 bases between them. The CDR3 region has the DNA TGCGCCAGCAGCCAAGTCGGCCAGGGCCACTATGGCTACACCTTC. Amino acids: CASSQVGQGHYGYTF.

CDR3 DNA: TGTGCCAGCAGTTTTGCGAGATCGGGCAGGGCAACCTATGGCTACACCTTC. Translated, it gives CASSFARSGRATYGYTF. This chain connects TRBV27 to TRBJ1-2; tentative D call: TRBD1 (5 bases). The CDR3 totals 17 residues. Germline V gives CDR1 MNHEY, CDR2 SMNVEV (reference sequence). The ends were cut back, 3 bases at V and 4 bases at J, with 21 bases in the middle.

The chain links TRBV2 to TRBJ2-7, with 8 bases aligning to TRBD1. Germline lookup yields CDR1 SNHLY and CDR2 FYNNEI. Trimming at V came to 8 bases and at J to 4 bases, leaving 4 bases not matched to a gene. The CDR3 consists of 12 residues. In DNA, the CDR3 is TGTGCCAGCGGGACAGGCACGTACGAGCAGTACTTC. Translating gives CASGTGTYEQYF.

In DNA, the CDR3 is TGTGCCAGCAGCTCCACAGGGGGCGCATCTGAAGCTTTCTTT. Protein product: CASSSTGGASEAFF. This chain uses TRBV7-9 with TRBJ1-1, with 9 bases aligning to TRBD1. The CDR3 has 14 amino acids. Germline V gene lookup returns CDR1 SEHNR and CDR2 FQNEAQ (reference sequence). V dropped 4 bases and J dropped 6; count of bases not matched to a gene: 6.

The V call is TRBV7-2, the J call TRBJ2-1; TRBD2 matches at 12 bases. The CDR3 consists of 14 residues. Germline V gives CDR1 SGHTA, CDR2 FQGNSA. V trimming: 7 bases; J trimming: 8 bases; junction bases outside the gene matches: 6. CDR3 region: CASKNLAGGYEQFF. DNA of the CDR3: TGTGCCAGCAAAAATCTAGCGGGAGGGTATGAGCAGTTCTTC.

The rearrangement uses TRBV4-2 and TRBJ2-7, with 7 bases matching TRBD2. The V and J ends lost 2 bases and 5 bases, in that order; junction bases with no gene match: 6. Per the germline V gene, CDR1 is LGHNA and CDR2 is YNFKEQ. The CDR3 is 14 residues long. For the CDR3, the DNA is TGTGCCAGCAGCCAAACGACTAGCCGGGACGAGCAGTACTTC. Translated: CASSQTTSRDEQYF.

This rearrangement joins TRBV4-2 to TRBJ1-5; D not certain. The CDR3 consists of 13 residues. Germline loops: CDR1 LGHNA, CDR2 YNFKEQ. V lost 9 bases and J lost 3, with 12 bases in between. The CDR3 nucleotides are TGTGCCAGTCCATCGGTCCCCAATCAGCCCCAGCATTTT. Amino acid sequence: CASPSVPNQPQHF.

DNA of the CDR3: TGTGCCAGCAGCTTACCCGACAGAGGTCATGGCTACACCTTC. It is translated as CASSLPDRGHGYTF. The rearrangement joins TRBV11-2 to TRBJ1-2, with D maybe TRBD1 (5 bases). The germline gives CDR1 SGHAT, CDR2 FQNNGV. CDR3 length: 14 amino acids. V was clipped by 2 bases and J by 6 bases, with 13 bases between them.